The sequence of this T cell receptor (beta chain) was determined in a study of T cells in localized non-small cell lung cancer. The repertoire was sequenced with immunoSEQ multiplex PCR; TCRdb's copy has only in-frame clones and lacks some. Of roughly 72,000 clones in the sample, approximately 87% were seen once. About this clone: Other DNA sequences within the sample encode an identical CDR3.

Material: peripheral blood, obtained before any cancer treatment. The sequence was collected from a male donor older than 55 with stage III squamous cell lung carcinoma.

The CDR3 bases are TGTGCCAGCAGCGTCGGACTGGCCCGCACAGATACGCAGTATTTT. This sequence encodes CASSVGLARTDTQYF. This sequence joins TRBV9 and TRBJ2-3; possible D gene TRBD2, 5 bases. This CDR3 spans 15 amino acids. CDR1 is SGDLS and CDR2 is YYNGEE in the germline V gene. V lost 2 bases and J lost 1, with 11 bases in between.